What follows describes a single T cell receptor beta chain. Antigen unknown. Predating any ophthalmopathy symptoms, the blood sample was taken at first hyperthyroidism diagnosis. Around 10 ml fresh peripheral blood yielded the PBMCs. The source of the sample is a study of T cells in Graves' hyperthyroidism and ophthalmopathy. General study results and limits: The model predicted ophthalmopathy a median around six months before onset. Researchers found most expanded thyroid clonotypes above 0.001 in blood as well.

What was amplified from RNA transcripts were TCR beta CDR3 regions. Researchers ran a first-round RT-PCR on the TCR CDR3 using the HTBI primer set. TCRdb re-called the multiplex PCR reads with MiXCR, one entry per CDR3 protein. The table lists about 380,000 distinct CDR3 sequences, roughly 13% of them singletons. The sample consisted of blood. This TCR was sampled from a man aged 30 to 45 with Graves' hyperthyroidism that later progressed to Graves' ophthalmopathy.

This CDR3 is CASSLGAVSYTEAFF. In DNA, the CDR3 is TGCGCCAGCAGCTTAGGGGCCGTTTCTTACACTGAAGCTTTCTTT. This rearrangement joins TRBV5-1 to TRBJ1-1, with D perhaps TRBD1 (5 bases). The CDR3 extends over 15 amino acids. Per germline, CDR1 SGHRS and CDR2 YFSETQ. The ends were cut back, 2 bases at V and 3 bases at J, with 14 bases in the middle.